The clone carrying this T cell receptor beta chain was counted between two and nine times. The V gene's germline CDR1 is SEHNR and CDR2 FQNEAQ (reference sequence). Trimming pared 1 base from V and 1 base from J, leaving 13 bases between. CDR3 length equals 16 residues. The record originates from a study of blood T cell repertoires in COVID-19. Per the original methods: Scientists estimated how many nucleated cells there were by amplifying reference gene primers. Here immunoSEQ multiplex PCR was the method, and the copy in TCRdb shows in-frame clones only, minus some. That table is the source of V, J and clone size, and D and trimming were worked out from the DNA. The table has over 250,000 clones, about nine tenths seen once.

The sequence was obtained from a woman aged 60-75 years with acute or convalescent COVID-19. Source material: peripheral blood. J is TRBJ2-5 and V is TRBV7-9; maybe TRBD1 (6 bases). CDR3: CASSLGHRATQETQYF. In DNA, the CDR3 is TGTGCCAGCAGCTTAGGGCACAGGGCAACCCAAGAGACCCAGTACTTC. Filled out from reference TRBV7-9 and TRBJ2-5, the complete variable domain reads DTGVSQNPRHKITKRGQNVTFRCDPISEHNRLYWYRQTLGQGPEFLTYFQNEAQLEKSRLLSDRFSAERPKGSFSTLEIQRTEQGDSAMYLCASSLGHRATQETQYFGPGTRLLVL.